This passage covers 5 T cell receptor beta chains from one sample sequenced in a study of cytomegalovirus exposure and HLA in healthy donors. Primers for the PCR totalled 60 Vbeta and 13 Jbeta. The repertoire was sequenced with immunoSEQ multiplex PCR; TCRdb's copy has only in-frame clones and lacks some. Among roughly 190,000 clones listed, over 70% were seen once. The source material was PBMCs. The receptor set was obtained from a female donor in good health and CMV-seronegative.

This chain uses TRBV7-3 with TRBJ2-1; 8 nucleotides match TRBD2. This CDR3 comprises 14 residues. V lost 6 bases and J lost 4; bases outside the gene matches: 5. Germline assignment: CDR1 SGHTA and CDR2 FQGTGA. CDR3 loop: CASRLTSAYNEQFF. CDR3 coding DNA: TGTGCCAGCAGGTTGACTAGCGCGTACAATGAGCAGTTCTTC.

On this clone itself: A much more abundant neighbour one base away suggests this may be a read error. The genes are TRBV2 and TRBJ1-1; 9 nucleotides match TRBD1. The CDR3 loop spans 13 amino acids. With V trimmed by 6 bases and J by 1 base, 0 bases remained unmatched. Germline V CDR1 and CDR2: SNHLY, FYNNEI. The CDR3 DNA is TGTGCCAGCAGGGGACAGGGGAACACTGAAGCTTTCTTT. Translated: CASRGQGNTEAFF.

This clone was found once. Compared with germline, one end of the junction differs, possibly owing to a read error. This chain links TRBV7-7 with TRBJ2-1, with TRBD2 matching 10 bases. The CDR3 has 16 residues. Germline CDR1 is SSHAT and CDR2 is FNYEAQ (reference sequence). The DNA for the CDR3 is TGTGCTAGCAGCCAGTTTCTAGCGGGAGAATCAAATGAGCAGTTCTTC. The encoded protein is CASSQFLAGESNEQFF.

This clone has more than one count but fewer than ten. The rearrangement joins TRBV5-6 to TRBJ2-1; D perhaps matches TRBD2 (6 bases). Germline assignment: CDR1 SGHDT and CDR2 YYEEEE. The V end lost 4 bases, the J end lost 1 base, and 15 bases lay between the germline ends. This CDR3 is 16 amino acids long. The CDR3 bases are TGTGCCAGCAGCCAGGAGGGCCCGATTTCCTACAATGAGCAGTTCTTC. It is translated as CASSQEGPISYNEQFF.

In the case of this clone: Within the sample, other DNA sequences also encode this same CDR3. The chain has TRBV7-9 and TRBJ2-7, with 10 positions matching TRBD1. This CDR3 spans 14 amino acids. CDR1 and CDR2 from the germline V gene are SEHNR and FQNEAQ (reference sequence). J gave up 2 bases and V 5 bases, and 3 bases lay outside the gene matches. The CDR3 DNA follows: TGTGCCAGCAGCCTCGACAGGGGGCCCTACGAGCAGTACTTC. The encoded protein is CASSLDRGPYEQYF.